The clone carrying this T cell receptor (beta chain) showed up just a few times. The antigen is not known. It was with a sample-barcoded 5' primer and a J-beta primer mix that a second PCR of roughly 6 to 12 cycles was run. Template switching added a 12-random-nucleotide identifier to every cDNA molecule. TCRdb ran MiXCR on the 5' RACE reads and lists one entry per CDR3 protein. Of about 1,600,000 distinct CDR3 sequences in the sample, 42% were seen once. The sample belongs to a study of blood T cells in healthy people across ages. The study, taken as a whole, reports: Because sorting was not performed, PBMCs prevented conclusive naive versus antigen-experienced comparison. In older individuals, TCR beta diversity per million T cells was lower, falling roughly linearly with age.

J was trimmed by 2 bases and V by 5 bases; bases with no gene match: 7. Germline V gene lookup returns CDR1 MNHNS and CDR2 SASEGT. The CDR3 has 16 amino acids. This receptor was identified in a woman in her late teens or twenties in good health. V usage is TRBV6-1 and J usage is TRBJ2-3; the match to TRBD2 covers 10 bases. Sequencing was carried out using blood. This CDR3 is CASSRAGGADTDTQYF. DNA of the CDR3: TGTGCCAGCAGTAGAGCGGGGGGGGCGGACACAGATACGCAGTATTTT.